The clone carrying this T cell receptor (beta chain) appeared many times. Its target is unknown. The lymph nodes were axillary draining lymph nodes from breast cancer patients. This sample was included in a study of breast tumors, draining lymph nodes, adjacent tissues. Study-wide results and caveats: The data were judged consistent with most tumor T cells coming from lymph node and expanding in tumor. That most tumor T cells come from lymph nodes remained unproven.

One entry per CDR3 protein, called by TCRdb with MiXCR from the multiplex PCR reads. This repertoire shows approximately 280,000 distinct CDR3 sequences, 30% found once; its top ten account for more than 0.95%. The V and J ends lost 1 base and 5 bases respectively, with 14 bases between them. The CDR3 sequence is 15 residues long. Germline V gives CDR1 SGHVS, CDR2 FQNEAQ. The clonotype originates from a female donor with breast cancer. Some clones in this sample may be carry-over from other donors' samples. The chain combines TRBV7-8 with TRBJ2-5; a weak D match, TRBD1 (6 bases). The sequencing input was axillary lymph node tissue. The CDR3 reads CASSLGVWGQETQYF. In DNA, the CDR3 is TGTGCCAGCAGCTTAGGGGTGTGGGGGCAGGAGACCCAGTACTTC.